This T cell receptor (beta chain) originates from a study of T cells in Graves' hyperthyroidism and ophthalmopathy (dated by TCRdb to 2018 to 2020). Regarding the complete study: Peripheral blood was collected at initial diagnosis, before any treatment. Following sampling, methimazole starting at 30 mg daily was given to hyperthyroidism patients, and high-dose intravenous methylprednisolone was given to ophthalmopathy patients. According to the paper, TCR Vbeta CDR3 sequencing was carried out on about 140 peripheral blood samples, which came from fewer than 50 ophthalmopathy, 70 to 80 hyperthyroidism and roughly 17 progressor patients. The 100 or so discovery patients were randomly divided into training and test sets at a 7:3 ratio. Whether ophthalmopathy could be predicted prospectively was tested in an independent validation cohort made up of about 18 hyperthyroidism patients plus 17 patients who later progressed to ophthalmopathy. To identify distinguishing TCR V-J signatures, a discovery cohort of about 100 patients was used, comprising some 45 with Graves' ophthalmopathy and 55 to 65 with stable Graves' hyperthyroidism. Thyroid tissue and blood T-cell repertoires from about six Graves' hyperthyroidism patients were also compared in the study.

CDR1 and CDR2 are drawn from the germline V gene (reference sequence): DFQATT, SNEGSKA. The CDR3 has 14 amino acids, counting the end cysteine and phenylalanine. CDR3 DNA only is kept here, 42 bases in frame from base 1. Compared with germline, V lacks 1 base and J lacks 5 bases; bases without a gene match: 4. Stable Graves' hyperthyroidism was defined as the absence of progression to ophthalmopathy over 18 months of follow-up. Hyperthyroidism patients were aged 18 to 65 years and newly diagnosed, with disease duration of less than 2 months. Any patient with an uncontrolled infection, another autoimmune disease, pregnancy or lactation was excluded. Diagnoses relied on clinical symptoms, serum thyroxine and TRAb, thyroid ultrasound and orbital computed tomography. PBMCs were separated from approximately 10 ml of fresh peripheral blood using Ficoll-Paque density gradient centrifugation. Trizol reagent was used to extract total RNA, and RNA quality was then checked on an Agilent 2100 Bioanalyzer.

This clonotype was counted many times. Its antigen is not yet known. Per-base qualities were not stored, and no clone one base away is much larger. Overall study results and their limits: Ophthalmopathy was separated from stable hyperthyroidism by a 13 V-J signature model, with roughly 88% sensitivity and about 84% specificity obtained in cross-validation and 80%/75% obtained in testing. Most expanded thyroid clonotypes (frequency above 0.001) were also detected in blood, suggesting blood repertoires may reflect thyroid immune responses. In validation, progression to ophthalmopathy was predicted by the model with almost 71% sensitivity and around 75% specificity, a median of approximately 6.5 months before onset. No statistical method was used to fix the sample size in advance, and group allocation was not hidden from the investigators.

Amplification of TCR beta CDR3 regions was carried out from RNA transcripts. The TCR CDR3 was subjected to a first round of RT-PCR using the HTBI primer set and the Qiagen OneStep RT-PCR kit. Libraries were constructed in a second round of multiplex PCR, after which size selection and purification were performed. Libraries were sequenced paired-end with 100 bp reads on an Illumina HiSeq2000. From the authors' description of their analysis: SOAPnuke was used to process the raw data, with reads discarded if the reads contained adapters or uncalled bases, had a mean Phred below 15, or lacked an exact constant-primer or identifier match. High-quality paired reads were merged with COPE v1.2.5, and unique nucleotide sequences were defined as clonotypes. Clonotypes were aligned to IMGT TRBV, TRBD and TRBJ reference segments using MiTCR v1.1. Only V-J combinations with frequency above 0.0001, covering 99% to 99.2% of repertoires, were analysed. A TCS score was defined as the ratio of F50 (clonal expansion) to E x V (chaos), with BLOSUM62-based TCRdist applied between CDR3 peptides within each V-J. Welch's t-statistics and random forest reduced approximately 520 V-J features to fewer than 15, which were used in a naive Bayes classifier (R e1071). TCRdb reran the public reads through fastp at Q25 and MiXCR, keeping productive beta chains. Each CDR3 protein appears once, grouped with its most common genes and DNA. The V and J calls and clone size are TCRdb's, not the authors'. The sample table contains about 350,000 distinct CDR3 sequences; only one count was recorded for approximately 13% of them. The top ten constitute about 22% of the sample.

The chain was built from TRBV20-1 and TRBJ2-7; a stretch of 11 junction bases matches TRBD2. The sample comprised blood. The TCR comes from a woman in her twenties or thirties with Graves' hyperthyroidism. The CDR3 in this case is CSARASGRMDEQYF. The DNA sequence reads TGCAGTGCTAGAGCTAGCGGGAGGATGGACGAGCAGTACTTC.